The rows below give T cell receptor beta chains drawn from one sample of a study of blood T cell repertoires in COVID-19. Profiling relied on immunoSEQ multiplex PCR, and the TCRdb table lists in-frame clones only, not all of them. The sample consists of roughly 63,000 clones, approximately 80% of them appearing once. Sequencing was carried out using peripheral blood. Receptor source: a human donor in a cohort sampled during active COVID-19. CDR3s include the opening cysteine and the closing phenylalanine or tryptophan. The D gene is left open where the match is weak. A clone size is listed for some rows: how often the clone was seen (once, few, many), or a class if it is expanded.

CDR3aa: CASSLADREQFF
abundance: NA
d_gene: NA
j_gene: TRBJ2-1
v_gene: TRBV11-2

CDR3aa: CASRKDWVGTGELFF
abundance: once
d_gene: NA
j_gene: TRBJ2-2
v_gene: TRBV27

CDR3aa: CASRQGRNTEAFF
abundance: NA
d_gene: NA
j_gene: TRBJ1-1
v_gene: TRBV27

CDR3aa: CASSLYSSGYTF
abundance: NA
d_gene: NA
j_gene: TRBJ1-2
v_gene: TRBV7-2

CDR3aa: CASSVWTGRAGDTQYF
abundance: NA
d_gene: TRBD2
j_gene: TRBJ2-3
v_gene: TRBV9

CDR3aa: CASSPINEQFF
abundance: once
d_gene: NA
j_gene: TRBJ2-1
v_gene: TRBV7-9

CDR3aa: CASTAGVENTQYF
abundance: many
d_gene: TRBD2
j_gene: TRBJ2-3
v_gene: TRBV25-1

CDR3aa: CASSTRQGVFF
abundance: NA
d_gene: TRBD1
j_gene: TRBJ2-1
v_gene: TRBV5-6

CDR3aa: CASSLSSQETQYF
abundance: NA
d_gene: NA
j_gene: TRBJ2-5
v_gene: TRBV5-4

CDR3aa: CASGAGDVSEQYF
abundance: NA
d_gene: TRBD2
j_gene: TRBJ2-7
v_gene: TRBV4-1

CDR3aa: CASSDGQGAETQYF
abundance: few
d_gene: TRBD1
j_gene: TRBJ2-5
v_gene: TRBV6-4

CDR3aa: CATSRAGTQETQYF
abundance: NA
d_gene: TRBD2
j_gene: TRBJ2-5
v_gene: TRBV24-1

CDR3aa: CASTTGGNQPQHF
abundance: NA
d_gene: NA
j_gene: TRBJ1-5
v_gene: TRBV6-6

CDR3aa: CASSYWETSGGQETQYF
abundance: NA
d_gene: TRBD2
j_gene: TRBJ2-5
v_gene: TRBV6-2/TRBV6-3

CDR3aa: CASSEYQTDKETQYF
abundance: NA
d_gene: NA
j_gene: TRBJ2-5
v_gene: TRBV6-1

CDR3aa: CASSADRYNEQFF
abundance: NA
d_gene: NA
j_gene: TRBJ2-1
v_gene: TRBV6-4

CDR3aa: CASSQAQAVTDTQYF
abundance: NA
d_gene: NA
j_gene: TRBJ2-3
v_gene: TRBV14

CDR3aa: CASSYSSGGRETQYF
abundance: once
d_gene: NA
j_gene: TRBJ2-5
v_gene: TRBV6-5

CDR3aa: CASSQDGATSGTDTQYF
abundance: NA
d_gene: TRBD2
j_gene: TRBJ2-3
v_gene: TRBV4-1

CDR3aa: CASSPTIVPDTQYF
abundance: NA
d_gene: NA
j_gene: TRBJ2-3
v_gene: TRBV7-9

CDR3aa: CASSNRDSRNYGYTF
abundance: NA
d_gene: TRBD1
j_gene: TRBJ1-2
v_gene: TRBV6-6

CDR3aa: CATSDPSGDKKIRAEGTEAFF
abundance: NA
d_gene: NA
j_gene: TRBJ1-1
v_gene: TRBV24-1

CDR3aa: CASSQERAGGPKTQYF
abundance: NA
d_gene: TRBD2
j_gene: TRBJ2-5
v_gene: TRBV4-1

CDR3aa: CASSITFSGRDQETQYF
abundance: NA
d_gene: TRBD2
j_gene: TRBJ2-5
v_gene: TRBV19

CDR3aa: CASRVSSSNEQYF
abundance: NA
d_gene: NA
j_gene: TRBJ2-7
v_gene: TRBV5-4

CDR3aa: CASSLIAGRETQYF
abundance: NA
d_gene: TRBD2
j_gene: TRBJ2-5
v_gene: TRBV27

CDR3aa: CASSRQTWGQYF
abundance: NA
d_gene: NA
j_gene: TRBJ2-7
v_gene: TRBV28

CDR3aa: CASSSVGLADVTDTQYF
abundance: large
d_gene: TRBD2
j_gene: TRBJ2-3
v_gene: TRBV28

CDR3aa: CAWSGLAGHSGANVLTF
abundance: NA
d_gene: TRBD2
j_gene: TRBJ2-6
v_gene: TRBV30

CDR3aa: CASSQSDSTNEKLFF
abundance: NA
d_gene: NA
j_gene: TRBJ1-4
v_gene: TRBV23-1

CDR3aa: CASSLLQTAGHEQFF
abundance: NA
d_gene: NA
j_gene: TRBJ2-1
v_gene: TRBV5-1

CDR3aa: CASSFAGATDTQYF
abundance: once
d_gene: NA
j_gene: TRBJ2-3
v_gene: TRBV27

CDR3aa: CASSIGQGAYEQYF
abundance: once
d_gene: TRBD1
j_gene: TRBJ2-7
v_gene: TRBV19

CDR3aa: CASSPRTSGAHEDTQYF
abundance: once
d_gene: TRBD2
j_gene: TRBJ2-3
v_gene: TRBV9

CDR3aa: CSVAWTQMNTEAFF
abundance: few
d_gene: NA
j_gene: TRBJ1-1
v_gene: TRBV29-1

CDR3aa: CATSLQSSDTQYF
abundance: NA
d_gene: NA
j_gene: TRBJ2-3
v_gene: TRBV24-1

CDR3aa: CASGLGFGGGEQFF
abundance: NA
d_gene: TRBD2
j_gene: TRBJ2-1
v_gene: TRBV12-5

CDR3aa: CASSFDREGYGYTF
abundance: NA
d_gene: TRBD1
j_gene: TRBJ1-2
v_gene: TRBV6-2/TRBV6-3

CDR3aa: CASSSRQTFYEQYF
abundance: NA
d_gene: NA
j_gene: TRBJ2-7
v_gene: TRBV11-2

CDR3aa: CAWSVQGRETQYF
abundance: NA
d_gene: NA
j_gene: TRBJ2-5
v_gene: TRBV30

CDR3aa: CASTKRTGGNEKLFF
abundance: NA
d_gene: TRBD1
j_gene: TRBJ1-4
v_gene: TRBV2

CDR3aa: CASSFTQGWETQYF
abundance: NA
d_gene: NA
j_gene: TRBJ2-5
v_gene: TRBV5-8

CDR3aa: CASSELAGLEAFF
abundance: NA
d_gene: NA
j_gene: TRBJ1-1
v_gene: TRBV6-1

CDR3aa: CASSQGTSGTDTQYF
abundance: medium-sized
d_gene: TRBD2
j_gene: TRBJ2-3
v_gene: TRBV3-1/TRBV3-2

CDR3aa: CASSWPTSGNSYNEQFF
abundance: NA
d_gene: TRBD2
j_gene: TRBJ2-1
v_gene: TRBV2

CDR3aa: CASSRDRYTGNTIYF
abundance: NA
d_gene: TRBD1
j_gene: TRBJ1-3
v_gene: TRBV5-4

CDR3aa: CASSQRTSGYEQYF
abundance: NA
d_gene: TRBD2
j_gene: TRBJ2-7
v_gene: TRBV4-1

CDR3aa: CASSQTSDSEQYF
abundance: NA
d_gene: TRBD2
j_gene: TRBJ2-7
v_gene: TRBV7-2

CDR3aa: CASSSLAGGYEKLFF
abundance: once
d_gene: TRBD1
j_gene: TRBJ1-4
v_gene: TRBV7-8

CDR3aa: CASSPDTYEQYF
abundance: NA
d_gene: NA
j_gene: TRBJ2-7
v_gene: TRBV7-9

CDR3aa: CASSLRPAGGPSEQYF
abundance: NA
d_gene: TRBD2
j_gene: TRBJ2-7
v_gene: TRBV5-1

CDR3aa: CASSLTGYEQYF
abundance: NA
d_gene: NA
j_gene: TRBJ2-7
v_gene: TRBV19

CDR3aa: CATSLRLAGVYEQYF
abundance: NA
d_gene: TRBD2
j_gene: TRBJ2-7
v_gene: TRBV6-5

CDR3aa: CATPSMTGSIDTQYF
abundance: NA
d_gene: TRBD1
j_gene: TRBJ2-3
v_gene: TRBV18

CDR3aa: CASLGGREGYTF
abundance: NA
d_gene: NA
j_gene: TRBJ1-2
v_gene: TRBV28

CDR3aa: CASRSGTSDVNTQYF
abundance: few
d_gene: TRBD2
j_gene: TRBJ2-3
v_gene: TRBV19

CDR3aa: CASSPALAPDEQFF
abundance: NA
d_gene: NA
j_gene: TRBJ2-1
v_gene: TRBV18

CDR3aa: CASSDSPGVGNEQFF
abundance: NA
d_gene: NA
j_gene: TRBJ2-1
v_gene: TRBV6-4

CDR3aa: CASSSLGGSFHEQYF
abundance: few
d_gene: TRBD2
j_gene: TRBJ2-7
v_gene: TRBV5-1